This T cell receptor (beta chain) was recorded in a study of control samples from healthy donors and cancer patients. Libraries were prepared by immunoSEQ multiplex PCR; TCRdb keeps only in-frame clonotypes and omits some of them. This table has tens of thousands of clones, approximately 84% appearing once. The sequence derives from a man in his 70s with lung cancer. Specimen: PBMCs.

The CDR3 sequence is CASSTGQYFSYTF. CDR3 nucleotide sequence: TGTGCCAGTAGCACGGGACAGTATTTTAGCTACACCTTC. The V and J genes are TRBV19 and TRBJ1-2; TRBD1 matches at 7 bases. Per the germline V gene, CDR1 is LNHDA and CDR2 is SQIVND (reference sequence). V trimming: 6 bases; J trimming: 9 bases; junction bases outside the gene matches: 10. This CDR3 has 13 residues.